This passage covers 14 T cell receptor beta chains from one sample sequenced in a study of T-cell memory formation after mild COVID-19. TCRdb processed the 5' RACE reads anew with MiXCR; each CDR3 protein has one entry. The sample has 210,000 or so distinct CDR3 sequences, 8% to 11% seen once. Sequencing was carried out using PBMCs or a T cell subset sorted from them (not recorded which). These receptors were collected from a man between 18 and 29 years old who had mild COVID-19 (a few samples of this study predate the infection). Cell type and time point are not known.

The V call is TRBV12-3 or TRBV12-4, the J call TRBJ1-2, with TRBD1 identical over 7 bases. The CDR3 totals 13 residues. The V gene end was trimmed by 4 bases and the J gene end by 4 bases; junction bases not matched to a gene: 3. CDR3 sequence (DNA): TGTGCCAGCAGTTCCGGACAGGTCTATGGCTACACCTTC. Protein: CASSSGQVYGYTF.

This chain links TRBV5-8 with TRBJ1-2, with D maybe TRBD1 (6 bases). The CDR3 totals 14 residues. Trimming pared 3 bases from V and 1 base from J, leaving 10 bases between. The germline CDR1 and CDR2 sequences are SGHTS and YDEGEE. The CDR3 loop is CASSYREINYGYTF. CDR3 DNA sequence: TGTGCCAGCAGCTACAGGGAGATTAACTATGGCTACACCTTC.

This clonotype has a count of ten or more. The V call is TRBV20-1, the J call TRBJ2-5; weak D call: TRBD1 (5 bases). Germline V gene lookup returns CDR1 DFQATT and CDR2 SNEGSKA (reference sequence). Trimming stripped 3 bases from V and 3 bases from J, with 17 bases between. The CDR3 runs 15 residues. CDR3 coding DNA: TGCAGTGCTAGTGGGCCGTGGGCAGGGAAAGAGACCCAGTACTTC. Its translation: CSASGPWAGKETQYF.

CDR3 sequence reads: CASSQGIGGGNEQYF. CDR3 DNA: TGTGCCAGCAGCCAAGGCATCGGGGGAGGCAACGAGCAGTACTTC. The chain employs TRBV3-1 and TRBJ2-7; perhaps TRBD2 as D (6 bases). Germline V gene sequence: CDR1 LGHDT, CDR2 YNNKEL (reference sequence). The CDR3 is made up of 15 amino acids. Between the trimmed V and J ends, which lost 1 base and 5 bases, there was a span of 15 bases.

The chain employs TRBV7-2 and TRBJ2-1; 9 bases align to TRBD2. The CDR3 totals 16 residues. After removal of 2 bases from V and 6 bases from J, the junction contained 8 bases not matched to a gene. Germline V lookup: CDR1 SGHTA, CDR2 FQGNSA. The CDR3, as DNA: TGTGCCAGCAGCTTATCTAGCGGGGCTCTGGGCAATGAGCAGTTCTTC. This encodes CASSLSSGALGNEQFF. Variable domain in full (rest from reference TRBV7-2 and TRBJ2-1): GAGVSQSPSNKVTEKGKDVELRCDPISGHTALYWYRQSLGQGLEFLIYFQGNSAPDKSGLPSDRFSAERTGGSVSTLTIQRTQQEDSAVYLCASSLSSGALGNEQFFGPGTRLTVL.

The chain is built from TRBV6-5 and TRBJ1-4, with a weak D call TRBD1 (5 bases). Per the germline V gene, CDR1 is MNHEY and CDR2 is SVGAGI. This CDR3 has 17 amino acids. Trimming pared 8 bases from V and 4 bases from J, leaving 23 bases between. The CDR3 nucleotides are TGTGCCAGCCGTCCGGATGTGCGACGGGGGTTTAATGAAAAACTGTTTTTT. Translation: CASRPDVRRGFNEKLFF.

This clonotype was counted between two and nine times. This chain uses TRBV4-2 with TRBJ1-6; maybe TRBD1 (5 bases). CDR1 is LGHNA, CDR2 YNFKEQ, per germline. The CDR3 is 16 amino acids. The germline V and J ends were trimmed by 1 base and 7 bases, with 14 bases remaining between them. The CDR3, as DNA: TGTGCCAGCAGCCAAGGCTCCGGGGGACTAAATTCACCCCTCCACTTT. This gives the protein CASSQGSGGLNSPLHF.

The V gene is TRBV20-1, the J gene TRBJ2-3; maybe TRBD1 (6 bases). Germline V CDR1 and CDR2: DFQATT, SNEGSKA (reference sequence). The ends were cut back, 3 bases at V and 0 bases at J, with 19 bases in the middle. The CDR3 runs 17 residues. CDR3 bases: TGCAGTGCTAGCAAACGAGGGGGAATAACTAGCACAGATACGCAGTATTTT. Translation: CSASKRGGITSTDTQYF.

This clonotype was seen only a few times. V is TRBV5-1 and J is TRBJ1-2; a weak D match, TRBD1 (5 bases). Deletions cut 2 bases from V and 5 bases from J, with 13 bases between. CDR1 SGHRS and CDR2 YFSETQ come from the germline V gene. The CDR3 sequence is 14 residues long. DNA of the CDR3: TGCGCCAGCAGCTTACTAGACAGTGTATATGGCTACACCTTC. Translated: CASSLLDSVYGYTF.

In this sample, this clonotype turned up a few times. The rearrangement uses TRBV5-1 and TRBJ2-5; D perhaps matches TRBD1 (6 bases). The length of the CDR3 is 15 residues. Germline CDR1 is SGHRS and CDR2 is YFSETQ. V lost 7 bases and J lost 5, with 21 bases in between. The CDR3: CASHTPAQGSETQYF. CDR3 bases: TGCGCCAGCCACACCCCGGCCCAGGGGAGTGAGACCCAGTACTTC.

CDR3 loop: CASRRDGVTDTQYF. DNA for the CDR3: TGCGCCAGCAGGAGGGACGGAGTCACAGATACGCAGTATTTT. The chain joins TRBV5-1 to TRBJ2-3, with D perhaps matching TRBD1 or TRBD2 (5 bases each). V shed 5 bases and J shed 2 bases, with 12 bases lying between them. This CDR3 contains 14 residues. CDR1 SGHRS and CDR2 YFSETQ come from the germline V gene.

V usage is TRBV20-1 and J usage is TRBJ2-3; D tentatively fits TRBD1 or TRBD2 (5 bases each). Trimming pared 6 bases from V and 0 bases from J, leaving 16 bases between. This CDR3 is 15 amino acids long. Germline-derived CDR1 and CDR2 are DFQATT and SNEGSKA (reference sequence). CDR3 DNA: TGCAGTGCCCCACGGGACGGTACTAGCACAGATACGCAGTATTTT. This gives the protein CSAPRDGTSTDTQYF.

This clonotype showed up just a few times. The rearrangement uses TRBV30 and TRBJ2-6; no firm D call. Trimming took off 2 bases at V and 2 bases at J, with 10 bases between the two ends. Per germline, CDR1 GTSNPN and CDR2 SVGIG (reference sequence). The CDR3 is made up of 15 amino acids. CDR3: CAWSPLWTGANVLTF. The CDR3 nucleotides read TGTGCCTGGAGTCCTCTCTGGACTGGGGCCAACGTCCTGACTTTC.

This clonotype was seen repeatedly, ten times or more. J is TRBJ2-5 and V is TRBV14; weak D call: TRBD1 (5 bases). Trimming pared 6 bases from V and 5 bases from J, leaving 13 bases between. CDR3 length: 13 residues. Looked up from germline, CDR1 is SGHDN and CDR2 is FVKESK. CDR3 bases: TGTGCCAGCAGAAAATTGCCAGGGGAGACCCAGTACTTC. It is translated as CASRKLPGETQYF. Based on the CDR3 plus reference TRBV14 and TRBJ2-5, the full variable domain is EAGVTQFPSHSVIEKGQTVTLRCDPISGHDNLYWYRRVMGKEIKFLLHFVKESKQDESGMPNNRFLAERTGGTYSTLKVQPAELEDSGVYFCASRKLPGETQYFGPGTRLLVL.